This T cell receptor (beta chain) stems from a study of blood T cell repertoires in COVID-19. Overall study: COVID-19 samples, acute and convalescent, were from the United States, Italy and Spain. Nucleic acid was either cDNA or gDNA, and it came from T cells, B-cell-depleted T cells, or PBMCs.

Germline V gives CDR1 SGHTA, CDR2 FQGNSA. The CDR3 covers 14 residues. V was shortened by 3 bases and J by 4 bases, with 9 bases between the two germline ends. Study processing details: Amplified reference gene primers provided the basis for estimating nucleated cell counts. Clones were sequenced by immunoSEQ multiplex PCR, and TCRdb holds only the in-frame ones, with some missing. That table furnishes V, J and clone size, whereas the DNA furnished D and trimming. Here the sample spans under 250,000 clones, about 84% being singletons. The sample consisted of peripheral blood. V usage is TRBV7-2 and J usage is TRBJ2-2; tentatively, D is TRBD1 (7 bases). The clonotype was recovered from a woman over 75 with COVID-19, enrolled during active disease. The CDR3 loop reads CASSFQGGTGELFF. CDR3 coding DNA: TGTGCCAGCAGCTTTCAGGGGGGCACCGGGGAGCTGTTTTTT. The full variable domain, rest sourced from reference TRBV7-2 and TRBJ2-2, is GAGVSQSPSNKVTEKGKDVELRCDPISGHTALYWYRQSLGQGLEFLIYFQGNSAPDKSGLPSDRFSAERTGGSVSTLTIQRTQQEDSAVYLCASSFQGGTGELFFGEGSRLTVL.